These T cell receptor beta chains were read from a single sample in a study of blood T cell repertoires in COVID-19. Sequenced by immunoSEQ multiplex PCR; TCRdb stores in-frame clones only, minus some. The table has more than 130,000 clones, 88% seen once. The sequencing sample was made of peripheral blood. These receptors were taken from a middle-aged man with active or convalescent COVID-19. Both conserved end residues are part of each CDR3. Fields, in order: D gene, J gene, CDR3 length, clone size, V gene, CDR3 DNA, CDR3 protein. A D gene is named only where the DNA matches it firmly. Clone size is given for some rows only: seen once, a few or many times, or a class if the clone is expanded.

>.|TRBJ2-7|13|.|TRBV24-1
TGTGCCACTTCGGACGGGAAATCCTACGAGCAGTACTTC
CATSDGKSYEQYF
>.|TRBJ1-5|14|once|TRBV15
TGTGCCACCAGCCGAGGCCGGAGCAATCAGCCCCAGCATTTT
CATSRGRSNQPQHF
>.|TRBJ2-2|16|.|TRBV28
TGTGCCAGCAGTTCTGGTGGTAGGGGGGACAGCGGGGAGCTGTTTTTT
CASSSGGRGDSGELFF
>TRBD1|TRBJ1-2|13|.|TRBV3-1/TRBV3-2
TGTGCCAGCAGCGACAGGGAATGGACTGGCTACACCTTC
CASSDREWTGYTF
>TRBD2|TRBJ2-7|16|.|TRBV10-3
TGTGCCATCAGTGAACCTACTAGCGGCAGCTCCTACGAGCAGTACTTC
CAISEPTSGSSYEQYF
>.|TRBJ2-2|14|.|TRBV6-5
TGTGCCAGCCTCGGACAGTTTCGCACCGGGGAGCTGTTTTTT
CASLGQFRTGELFF
>TRBD1|TRBJ1-2|16|few|TRBV5-8
TGTGCCAGCAGCACCGTCCCGGGACAGGGCGCGGAAGGCTACACCTTC
CASSTVPGQGAEGYTF
>.|TRBJ2-3|14|.|TRBV19
TGTGCCAGTAGTATCGCTATTAGCACAGATACGCAGTATTTT
CASSIAISTDTQYF
>TRBD2|TRBJ2-1|17|.|TRBV3-1/TRBV3-2
TGTGCCAGCAGCCAAGGTAGTGGCGGGAGCCCCTACAATGAGCAGTTCTTC
CASSQGSGGSPYNEQFF
>TRBD1|TRBJ1-2|13|.|TRBV30
TGTGCCTGGAGTCAGGGGGCTCCCTATGGCTACACCTTC
CAWSQGAPYGYTF
>.|TRBJ2-3|16|.|TRBV7-8
TGTGCCAGCAGATCGAATCCGGGACATTTGTCAGATACGCAGTATTTT
CASRSNPGHLSDTQYF
>.|TRBJ1-4|14|.|TRBV29-1
TGCAGCGTTGATCAGGGCGGCGGTAGGGAAAAACTGTTTTTT
CSVDQGGGREKLFF
>TRBD1|TRBJ2-7|15|.|TRBV12-5
TGTGCTAGTGCCATGGGGGACAGGGGTCCCTACGAGCAGTACTTC
CASAMGDRGPYEQYF
>.|TRBJ1-5|14|.|TRBV20-1
TGCAGTGCTAGTTGGCCCAAACACAACCAGCCCCAGCATTTT
CSASWPKHNQPQHF
>.|TRBJ1-5|16|.|TRBV19
TGTGCCAGTAGTGCCCAAGGAGGGCCGTATAATCAGCCCCAGCATTTT
CASSAQGGPYNQPQHF
>TRBD1|TRBJ1-6|16|.|TRBV5-1
TGCGCCAGCAGCGCCACCGGACAGGACCCTTTTTCACCCCTCCACTTT
CASSATGQDPFSPLHF